A selection of T cell receptor beta chains follows, all from one sample in a study of blood T cell repertoires in COVID-19. Data came from immunoSEQ multiplex PCR; TCRdb stores just in-frame clones and leaves some out. In the table there are about half a million clones, 70% to 90% of which are singletons. The sample comprised peripheral blood. Receptors originate from a human donor in a cohort sampled during active COVID-19. CDR3s include the opening cysteine and the closing phenylalanine or tryptophan. D genes are given only for firm matches. A row's size may be missing; if present it is once, few, many or a size class.

CDR3 DNA: TGTGCCAGCAGTGAACGGAGCGGACGCACAGATACGCAGTATTTT
CDR3 protein: CASSERSGRTDTQYF
J gene: TRBJ2-3
V gene: TRBV2
clone size: .
CDR3 length: 15
D gene: .

CDR3 DNA: TGCGCCAGCAGCCAAGGCCCGGCAGGCCGCCCCACAGATACGCAGTATTTT
CDR3 protein: CASSQGPAGRPTDTQYF
J gene: TRBJ2-3
V gene: TRBV4-1
clone size: .
CDR3 length: 17
D gene: .

CDR3 DNA: TGTGCCAGCAGCTTAGATGAGGCCAGGGCTCCCTTTGAAAAACTGTTTTTT
CDR3 protein: CASSLDEARAPFEKLFF
J gene: TRBJ1-4
V gene: TRBV7-2
clone size: .
CDR3 length: 17
D gene: .

CDR3 DNA: TGTGCCAGCAGCTTCGATCGGAGAGGCAATCAGCCCCAGCATTTT
CDR3 protein: CASSFDRRGNQPQHF
J gene: TRBJ1-5
V gene: TRBV5-4
clone size: .
CDR3 length: 15
D gene: .

CDR3 DNA: TGTGCCAGCAGGGAGGAGGGGGCTGGAGGCTACACCTTC
CDR3 protein: CASREEGAGGYTF
J gene: TRBJ1-2
V gene: TRBV6-6
clone size: .
CDR3 length: 13
D gene: TRBD1

CDR3 DNA: TGTGCCAGTAGGCCTAGCTCGGGGACCCAGTACTTC
CDR3 protein: CASRPSSGTQYF
J gene: TRBJ2-5
V gene: TRBV19
clone size: .
CDR3 length: 12
D gene: .

CDR3 DNA: TGTGCCATCAGTGAGTCCTCTGGGGCGGACCAAGAGACCCAGTACTTC
CDR3 protein: CAISESSGADQETQYF
J gene: TRBJ2-5
V gene: TRBV10-3
clone size: many
CDR3 length: 16
D gene: .

CDR3 DNA: TGCAGCGTTGGGAGCGGGAGCCGCGGCGGGGAGCTGTTTTTT
CDR3 protein: CSVGSGSRGGELFF
J gene: TRBJ2-2
V gene: TRBV29-1
clone size: .
CDR3 length: 14
D gene: TRBD2

CDR3 DNA: TGTGCCAGCAAGGAATCCGGGGTGAACACTGAAGCTTTCTTT
CDR3 protein: CASKESGVNTEAFF
J gene: TRBJ1-1
V gene: TRBV19
clone size: .
CDR3 length: 14
D gene: .

CDR3 DNA: TGTGCCAGCAGCGTAGGGGCGGGCTACTCGCAAGAGACCCAGTACTTC
CDR3 protein: CASSVGAGYSQETQYF
J gene: TRBJ2-5
V gene: TRBV9
clone size: .
CDR3 length: 16
D gene: .

CDR3 DNA: TGTGCCAGTAGTGTTAACAGGGGTACTGAAGCTTTCTTT
CDR3 protein: CASSVNRGTEAFF
J gene: TRBJ1-1
V gene: TRBV19
clone size: .
CDR3 length: 13
D gene: TRBD1

CDR3 DNA: TGCGCCAGCAGCTGGGGGCCGGATGGCGAAACCCAGTACTTC
CDR3 protein: CASSWGPDGETQYF
J gene: TRBJ2-5
V gene: TRBV5-1
clone size: few
CDR3 length: 14
D gene: .

CDR3 DNA: TGTGCCAGCAGCTTGCTGGGACAGGGACGGGAGACCCAGTACTTC
CDR3 protein: CASSLLGQGRETQYF
J gene: TRBJ2-5
V gene: TRBV5-6
clone size: .
CDR3 length: 15
D gene: TRBD1

CDR3 DNA: TGTGCCAGCAGCTTAGACATCCTTAACGAGCAGTTCTTC
CDR3 protein: CASSLDILNEQFF
J gene: TRBJ2-1
V gene: TRBV7-3
clone size: .
CDR3 length: 13
D gene: .

CDR3 DNA: TGTGCCAGCAGTTCCGCCGGGGCGGGAGCTTCAGATACGCAGTATTTT
CDR3 protein: CASSSAGAGASDTQYF
J gene: TRBJ2-3
V gene: TRBV6-5
clone size: .
CDR3 length: 16
D gene: TRBD2

CDR3 DNA: TGTGCCAGCAGTGATCCTTTAACGTCCGGGACAGGGGGTATAGATACGCAGTATTTT
CDR3 protein: CASSDPLTSGTGGIDTQYF
J gene: TRBJ2-3
V gene: TRBV27
clone size: .
CDR3 length: 19
D gene: TRBD1

CDR3 DNA: TGTGCCAGCAGTTACTCTCGCAGCTACGAGCAGTACTTC
CDR3 protein: CASSYSRSYEQYF
J gene: TRBJ2-7
V gene: TRBV6-5
clone size: .
CDR3 length: 13
D gene: .

CDR3 DNA: TGTGCCTGGAGTGGCAGTGGGGCCCAAGAGACCCAGTACTTC
CDR3 protein: CAWSGSGAQETQYF
J gene: TRBJ2-5
V gene: TRBV30
clone size: .
CDR3 length: 14
D gene: .

CDR3 DNA: TGTGCCAGCAGTTTATCAAAGGGACTAGCGGGAGGAGGCGAGCAGTACTTC
CDR3 protein: CASSLSKGLAGGGEQYF
J gene: TRBJ2-7
V gene: TRBV28
clone size: .
CDR3 length: 17
D gene: TRBD2

CDR3 DNA: TGTGCCAGCGCCAATTCACGGTTGGGACAGTTATCTGGGGCCAACGTCCTGACTTTC
CDR3 protein: CASANSRLGQLSGANVLTF
J gene: TRBJ2-6
V gene: TRBV5-4
clone size: .
CDR3 length: 19
D gene: TRBD1

CDR3 DNA: TGTGCCAGCAGCTTAGCTAGCTACAATGAGCAGTTCTTC
CDR3 protein: CASSLASYNEQFF
J gene: TRBJ2-1
V gene: TRBV11-3
clone size: .
CDR3 length: 13
D gene: .

CDR3 DNA: TGTGCCAGCTCACCACGAGGATCCCTCGAGCAGTACTTC
CDR3 protein: CASSPRGSLEQYF
J gene: TRBJ2-7
V gene: TRBV18
clone size: .
CDR3 length: 13
D gene: .

CDR3 DNA: TGCGCCAGCAGTGAGTCCAGGACTCGTACAGATACGCAGTATTTT
CDR3 protein: CASSESRTRTDTQYF
J gene: TRBJ2-3
V gene: TRBV10-1
clone size: .
CDR3 length: 15
D gene: .

CDR3 DNA: TGTGCCAGCAGCGCTACAGGGGAGAATTCACCCCTCCACTTT
CDR3 protein: CASSATGENSPLHF
J gene: TRBJ1-6
V gene: TRBV9
clone size: .
CDR3 length: 14
D gene: TRBD1

CDR3 DNA: TGTGCCAGCAGCCCAGAGCGGAGCTCCTACAATGAGCAGTTCTTC
CDR3 protein: CASSPERSSYNEQFF
J gene: TRBJ2-1
V gene: TRBV7-8
clone size: once
CDR3 length: 15
D gene: .

CDR3 DNA: TGTGCCAGCAGTCCCCTGCAGGGGAAGGCGAGCACTGAAGCTTTCTTT
CDR3 protein: CASSPLQGKASTEAFF
J gene: TRBJ1-1
V gene: TRBV27
clone size: .
CDR3 length: 16
D gene: .

CDR3 DNA: TGCAGCGTTGCTAGGGGACTTTACACAGATACGCAGTATTTT
CDR3 protein: CSVARGLYTDTQYF
J gene: TRBJ2-3
V gene: TRBV29-1
clone size: .
CDR3 length: 14
D gene: .

CDR3 DNA: TGTGCCAGCAGCCCCCCGGACAGGCGGAACACCGGGGAGCTGTTTTTT
CDR3 protein: CASSPPDRRNTGELFF
J gene: TRBJ2-2
V gene: TRBV5-6
clone size: .
CDR3 length: 16
D gene: TRBD1

CDR3 DNA: TGTGCCAGCAGCTTAGCCAGGGCACGCGAGCAGTTCTTC
CDR3 protein: CASSLARAREQFF
J gene: TRBJ2-1
V gene: TRBV7-6
clone size: .
CDR3 length: 13
D gene: .

CDR3 DNA: TGTGCCAGCAGTGAATACAGGGCAGGTGAGCAGTACTTC
CDR3 protein: CASSEYRAGEQYF
J gene: TRBJ2-7
V gene: TRBV25-1
clone size: .
CDR3 length: 13
D gene: .

CDR3 DNA: TGTGCCAGCAGCTTATCCCGGACAGTTTCCTACGAGCAGTACTTC
CDR3 protein: CASSLSRTVSYEQYF
J gene: TRBJ2-7
V gene: TRBV7-9
clone size: .
CDR3 length: 15
D gene: .

CDR3 DNA: TGTGCCAGCTCGCAGGACAGGGGGCTTGAAAAACTGTTTTTT
CDR3 protein: CASSQDRGLEKLFF
J gene: TRBJ1-4
V gene: TRBV18
clone size: .
CDR3 length: 14
D gene: TRBD1

CDR3 DNA: TGTGCCAGCAGCTTGCCCGGGACTAGCGGCATCCACCGGGGAGGCGAGCAGTTCTTC
CDR3 protein: CASSLPGTSGIHRGGEQFF
J gene: TRBJ2-1
V gene: TRBV5-4
clone size: .
CDR3 length: 19
D gene: TRBD2

CDR3 DNA: TGTGCCAGAAGCCCGCAGGGATACGAGCAGTACTTC
CDR3 protein: CARSPQGYEQYF
J gene: TRBJ2-7
V gene: TRBV5-3
clone size: .
CDR3 length: 12
D gene: .

CDR3 DNA: TGTGCCAGTAGTATAGGTCCAAGCAACTATGGCTACACCTTC
CDR3 protein: CASSIGPSNYGYTF
J gene: TRBJ1-2
V gene: TRBV19
clone size: .
CDR3 length: 14
D gene: .

CDR3 DNA: TGTGCCAGCAGCCAAACCTTCGGGGGATCACCCCTCCACTTT
CDR3 protein: CASSQTFGGSPLHF
J gene: TRBJ1-6
V gene: TRBV4-2
clone size: .
CDR3 length: 14
D gene: .